This T cell receptor (beta chain) was recovered during a study of blood T cells in healthy people across ages. General observations from the study: Roughly linear declines in TCR beta diversity per million T cells occurred with age.

About this clonotype itself: Its matching antigen is unknown.

With a J-beta primer mix and a sample-barcoded 5' primer, a second PCR ran about 7 to 12 cycles. MiXCR was run by TCRdb on the 5' RACE reads, yielding one entry per CDR3 protein. The data show about 650,000 distinct CDR3 sequences, 52% seen once. V was pared by 4 bases and J by 5 bases, with 6 bases of the junction left unmatched. CDR1 SGHRS and CDR2 YFSETQ come from the germline V gene. CDR3 size: 13 residues. Sequencing input: blood. This TCR came from a woman of 80 years or more in good health. The chain has TRBV5-1 and TRBJ2-7, with 7 bases matching TRBD1. CDR3 DNA sequence: TGCGCCAGCAGCCCGACCGGGACAGACGAGCAGTACTTC. This sequence encodes CASSPTGTDEQYF.